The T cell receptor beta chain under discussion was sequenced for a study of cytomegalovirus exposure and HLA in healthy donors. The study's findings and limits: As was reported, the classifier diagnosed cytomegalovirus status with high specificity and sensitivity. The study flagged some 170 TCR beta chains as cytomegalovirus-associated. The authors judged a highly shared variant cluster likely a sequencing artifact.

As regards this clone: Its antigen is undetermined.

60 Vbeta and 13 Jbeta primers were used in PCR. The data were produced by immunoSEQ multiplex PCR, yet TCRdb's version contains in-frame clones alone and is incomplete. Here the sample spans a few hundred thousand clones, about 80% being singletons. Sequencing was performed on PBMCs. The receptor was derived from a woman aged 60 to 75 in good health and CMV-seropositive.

The CDR3 protein is CATGTGAYEQYF. The DNA for the CDR3 is TGTGCCACCGGAACAGGGGCATACGAGCAGTACTTC. This chain connects TRBV15 to TRBJ2-5, with TRBD1 matching over 7 bases. The J call may not be correct, given that the DNA end is closer to TRBJ2-7. This CDR3 comprises 12 residues. CDR1 and CDR2 from the germline V gene are LNHNV and YYDKDF (reference sequence).